This T cell receptor beta chain was recorded in a study of blood T cell repertoires in COVID-19. Study as a whole: T cells, B-cell-depleted T cells, or PBMCs provided the cDNA or gDNA that served as material.

V was trimmed by 5 bases and J by 7 bases, leaving 9 bases between them. CDR1 and CDR2 (germline): LGHDT, YNNKEL (reference sequence). The CDR3 is 13 residues long. The assay was immunoSEQ multiplex PCR, and TCRdb's table has in-frame clones only and misses some. The sample has about 210,000 clones; 84% are singletons. The TCR was taken from a woman aged 50 to 60 with active or convalescent COVID-19. Sequencing was done on a sample of peripheral blood. This chain uses TRBV3-1 (or the pseudogene TRBV3-2) with TRBJ1-6; D is possibly TRBD1 (6 bases). In DNA, the CDR3 is TGTGCCAGCAGCGGAGGACAGAATTCACCCCTCCACTTT. Amino acids: CASSGGQNSPLHF.